This T cell receptor (beta chain) appears in the sequencing data of a study of CD8+CD57+ T cells in acquired aplastic anemia. The TCR beta profiling, which covered VDJ combination and CDR3 sequence, was carried out using genomic DNA as the template. TCRdb re-called the reads with MiXCR, one entry per CDR3 protein. The top ten hold over 25% of the sample, which has about 210,000 distinct CDR3 sequences, over 60% seen once. With V trimmed by 11 bases and J by 3 bases, 9 bases remained unmatched. This CDR3 region has 13 residues. CDR1 is LNHDA, CDR2 SQIVND, per germline (reference sequence). V usage is TRBV19 and J usage is TRBJ1-1; 7 bases agree with TRBD1. The sequenced sample was sorted CD4+, CD8+, or CD8+CD57+ T cells (not recorded which) from PBMCs. The sequence was collected from a human donor in good health. DNA for the CDR3: TGTGCCGGAAAAGGACAGGAGGACACTGAAGCTTTCTTT. Amino acids: CAGKGQEDTEAFF.